These T cell receptor beta chains were read from a single sample in a study of early stage breast cancer tumors. Using immunoSEQ multiplex PCR, the repertoire was profiled, and TCRdb retains in-frame clones only, with some absent. The profile shows about 3,600 clones, roughly 64% of them singletons. The sequencing sample was made of breast tumor tissue. The receptors originated from a person in their 40s with breast cancer. CDR3s include the opening cysteine and the closing phenylalanine or tryptophan. A D gene is named only where the DNA matches it firmly. A clone size is listed for some rows: how often the clone was seen (once, few, many), or a class if it is expanded.

>.|TRBV5-8|17|TRBJ1-2|once
CASSLRPFSGGNYGYTF
TGTGCCAGCAGCTTGCGTCCCTTCTCGGGCGGGAACTATGGCTACACCTTC
>TRBD2|TRBV28|13|TRBJ2-7|.
CAITSGLTYEQYF
TGTGCCATCACTAGCGGGCTTACCTACGAGCAGTACTTC
>TRBD1|TRBV6-6|15|TRBJ2-2|.
CASRNDRGGTGELFF
TGTGCCAGCAGAAACGACAGGGGGGGCACCGGGGAGCTGTTTTTT
>.|TRBV2|13|TRBJ1-3|.
CASSEESGNTIYF
TGTGCCAGCAGTGAAGAGTCCGGAAACACCATATATTTT
>.|TRBV7-2|15|TRBJ1-4|once
CASSLVVGRDEKLFF
TGTGCCAGCAGCTTAGTGGTGGGAAGGGATGAAAAACTGTTTTTT
>.|TRBV2|14|TRBJ2-3|.
CASLELLSTDTQYF
TGTGCCAGCTTGGAACTTCTAAGCACAGATACGCAGTATTTT
>.|TRBV6-6|13|TRBJ2-4|.
CASSSGNKNIQYF
TGTGCCAGCTCCTCGGGCAATAAAAACATTCAGTACTTC
>TRBD2|TRBV19|18|TRBJ2-5|.
CASSKGGLGGPIQETQYF
TGTGCCAGTAGTAAGGGGGGACTAGGGGGACCCATCCAAGAGACCCAGTACTTC
>TRBD1|TRBV16|13|TRBJ1-2|.
CASSRDRFYGYTF
TGTGCCAGCAGTCGGGACAGGTTCTATGGCTACACCTTC
>.|TRBV6-1|13|TRBJ1-1|.
CASSLYVNTEAFF
TGTGCCAGCAGCCTATATGTGAACACTGAAGCTTTCTTT
>.|TRBV19|15|TRBJ2-1|.
CASSMVGSSYNEQFF
TGTGCCAGTAGTATGGTCGGGAGCTCCTACAATGAGCAGTTCTTC
>.|TRBV29-1|11|TRBJ1-2|few
CSVGTDYGYTF
TGCAGCGTTGGGACTGACTATGGCTACACCTTC
>.|TRBV15|14|TRBJ2-1|.
CATSRDMGPVEQFF
TGTGCCACCAGCAGAGATATGGGGCCGGTTGAGCAGTTCTTC
>.|TRBV7-9|15|TRBJ2-6|.
CASSFTYSGANVLTF
TGTGCCAGCAGCTTCACCTACTCTGGGGCCAACGTCCTGACTTTC
>.|TRBV7-9|19|TRBJ2-1|few
CASSGGLARGWLGYNEQFF
TGTGCCAGCAGCGGGGGACTGGCTCGGGGGTGGTTAGGCTACAATGAGCAGTTCTTC
>TRBD2|TRBV6-6|15|TRBJ2-1|.
CASSYVSSGNNEQFF
TGTGCCAGCAGTTACGTTTCTAGCGGTAACAATGAGCAGTTCTTC
>.|TRBV7-9|13|TRBJ2-5|.
CASSLLHAETQYF
TGTGCCAGCAGCTTATTGCATGCGGAGACCCAGTACTTC
>.|TRBV7-8|12|TRBJ2-2|few
CASRARAGELFF
TGTGCCAGCAGGGCCCGGGCCGGGGAGCTGTTTTTT
>TRBD1|TRBV2|14|TRBJ1-5|few
CASSDQGGNQPQHF
TGTGCCAGCAGTGACCAGGGGGGCAATCAGCCCCAGCATTTT
>.|TRBV7-9|14|TRBJ1-1|once
CASTLAGMNTEAFF
TGTGCCAGCACCCTGGCAGGCATGAACACTGAAGCTTTCTTT
>TRBD2|TRBV6-1|14|TRBJ2-3|.
CASGRDYVPDTQYF
TGTGCCAGCGGCCGGGACTACGTCCCAGATACGCAGTATTTT
>TRBD2|TRBV7-8|15|TRBJ2-7|.
CASSFYSGREGEQYF
TGTGCCAGCAGCTTCTATAGCGGGAGAGAGGGTGAGCAGTACTTC
>TRBD1|TRBV6-5|16|TRBJ1-1|.
CASSYGTGFMNTEAFF
TGTGCCAGCAGTTACGGGACAGGGTTCATGAACACTGAAGCTTTCTTT
>.|TRBV19|13|TRBJ2-3|.
CASISGWGDTQYF
TGTGCCAGTATCAGCGGTTGGGGAGATACGCAGTATTTT
>.|TRBV7-2|12|TRBJ1-3|.
CASSPGGNTIYF
TGTGCCAGCAGCCCGGGGGGAAACACCATATATTTT
>.|TRBV4-2|15|TRBJ2-5|once
CASSQETGIQETQYF
TGTGCCAGCAGCCAAGAGACGGGAATCCAAGAGACCCAGTACTTC
>TRBD1|TRBV9|14|TRBJ1-4|.
CASAGGQSSSKLFF
TGTGCCAGCGCCGGGGGACAGTCGTCTTCGAAACTGTTTTTT
>.|TRBV19|13|TRBJ1-1|few
CASSILPSTEAFF
TGTGCCAGTAGTATACTACCGAGCACTGAAGCTTTCTTT
>.|TRBV11-2|12|TRBJ1-5|.
CASSLNGQPQHF
TGTGCCAGCAGCTTAAACGGCCAGCCCCAGCATTTT
>.|TRBV6-1|12|TRBJ2-3|.
CASSELGYTQYF
TGTGCCAGCAGTGAATTGGGTTATACGCAGTATTTT
>.|TRBV4-1|15|TRBJ2-7|.
CASSQDGGERAEQYF
TGCGCCAGCAGCCAAGATGGTGGGGAACGTGCCGAGCAGTACTTC
>TRBD2|TRBV28|14|TRBJ2-7|few
CASSSLAESYEQYF
TGTGCCAGCAGTTCACTAGCGGAGTCCTACGAGCAGTACTTC
>TRBD2|TRBV18|15|TRBJ2-7|.
CASSPGTSANYEQYF
TGTGCCAGCTCACCAGGGACTAGCGCTAACTACGAGCAGTACTTC
>TRBD2|TRBV2|15|TRBJ2-1|.
CASSDLTSGRGEQFF
TGTGCCAGCAGTGATCTAACTAGCGGGAGGGGTGAGCAGTTCTTC
>.|TRBV4-3|16|TRBJ1-2|.
CASSQDLIPRGNGYTF
TGCGCCAGCAGCCAAGATCTAATCCCCCGGGGGAATGGCTACACCTTC
>TRBD1|TRBV6-1|14|TRBJ2-7|.
CASSPGTATYEQYF
TGTGCCAGCAGCCCCGGGACAGCGACCTACGAGCAGTACTTC
>TRBD2|TRBV11-3|14|TRBJ2-7|few
CASSSGTSGYEQYF
TGTGCCAGCAGCTCTGGGACTAGCGGCTACGAGCAGTACTTC
>.|TRBV4-2|16|TRBJ2-7|few
CASSQDSPGTGSEQYF
TGTGCCAGCAGCCAAGATTCTCCAGGAACGGGTTCCGAGCAGTACTTC
>.|TRBV7-9|14|TRBJ1-4|.
CASSLDATNEKLFF
TGTGCCAGCAGCTTAGATGCAACTAATGAAAAACTGTTTTTT
>.|TRBV10-1|13|TRBJ1-2|.
CASRWALEDGYTF
TGCGCCAGCAGGTGGGCCCTCGAGGATGGCTACACCTTC
>.|TRBV7-3|14|TRBJ2-2|few
CASSWDGNTGELFF
TGTGCCAGCAGCTGGGACGGTAACACCGGGGAGCTGTTTTTT
>.|TRBV7-9|17|TRBJ1-2|.
CASSLAGQGPSDYGYTF
TGTGCCAGCAGCTTAGCTGGCCAGGGACCCTCAGACTATGGCTACACCTTC
>.|TRBV7-2|14|TRBJ2-3|.
CASSTVSAPDTQYF
TGTGCCAGCAGCACAGTGAGTGCCCCAGATACGCAGTATTTT
>.|TRBV7-8|14|TRBJ2-3|.
CASSPGTSTDTQYF
TGTGCCAGCAGCCCCGGGACAAGCACAGATACGCAGTATTTT
>.|TRBV10-3|12|TRBJ2-2|.
CAMGETTGELFF
TGTGCCATGGGGGAGACCACCGGGGAGCTGTTTTTT
>.|TRBV10-3|23|TRBJ2-3|.
CAISEPPPGGGRMTGATTDTQYF
TGTGCCATCAGTGAACCTCCTCCGGGGGGGGGACGAATGACAGGGGCGACAACAGATACGCAGTATTTT
>.|TRBV4-2|18|TRBJ2-1|.
CASSQPGAGTGVYNEQFF
TGTGCCAGCAGCCAACCAGGGGCCGGGACTGGGGTTTACAATGAGCAGTTCTTC
>.|TRBV28|13|TRBJ1-2|few
CASSLKADYGYTF
TGTGCCAGCAGCCTGAAGGCCGACTATGGCTACACCTTC
>.|TRBV5-1|15|TRBJ2-2|few
CASSLVQVGTGELFF
TGCGCCAGCAGCTTGGTACAGGTTGGCACCGGGGAGCTGTTTTTT
>.|TRBV12-5|13|TRBJ2-1|.
CASAPDQYNEQFF
TGTGCTAGTGCCCCCGACCAATACAATGAGCAGTTCTTC
>TRBD1|TRBV7-2|15|TRBJ2-5|.
CASSGQGAPQETQYF
TGTGCCAGCAGCGGACAGGGGGCACCACAAGAGACCCAGTACTTC
>TRBD1|TRBV23-1|15|TRBJ2-7|.
CASGRDRGPSYEQYF
TGCGCCAGCGGACGGGACAGGGGACCCTCCTACGAGCAGTACTTC
>TRBD2|TRBV7-7|15|TRBJ2-3|.
CASSLGTSDTDTQYF
TGTGCCAGCAGCTTAGGGACTAGCGATACAGATACGCAGTATTTT
>.|TRBV7-6|14|TRBJ2-5|.
CASSPTDLQETQYF
TGTGCCAGCAGTCCAACGGACTTACAAGAGACCCAGTACTTC
>.|TRBV15|13|TRBJ2-5|.
CATSRVAQETQYF
TGTGCCACCAGCAGAGTGGCCCAAGAGACCCAGTACTTC